This T cell receptor (beta chain) was captured in a study of CD4 T cells in relation to SARS-CoV-2 and coronaviruses. Study background: Median patient age was approximately 38 years, spanning 21 to 72 years.

Study observations and caveats: In around 67% of donors, memory CD4+ clonotypes crossrecognized SARS-CoV-2 and at least one common cold coronavirus spike. This crossreactivity analysis covered spike protein alone, no other viral proteins.

On this clone itself: Its antigen is undetermined.

Only in-frame clones appear in the TCRdb table, and some are missing; sequencing was by immunoSEQ multiplex PCR. The top ten clones hold roughly 20% of a sample with about 40,000 clones, 70% to 85% of them seen once. More than 7.5 x 10^4 naive or memory CD4+ cells were cultured with CEF peptides for 9 to 10 days. Sequenced: memory CD4+ T cells from PBMCs, cultured in vitro. This receptor was taken from an adult with COVID-19.

This CDR3 is CASSTIHTEAFF. DNA for the CDR3: TGTGCCAGCAGCACGATACACACTGAAGCTTTCTTT. The chain carries TRBV5-4 and TRBJ1-1; D gene unclear. The ends were cut back, 4 bases at V and 3 bases at J, with 7 bases in the middle. The CDR3 runs to 12 residues. Germline V gene data show CDR1 as SGHNT and CDR2 as YYREEE (reference sequence).